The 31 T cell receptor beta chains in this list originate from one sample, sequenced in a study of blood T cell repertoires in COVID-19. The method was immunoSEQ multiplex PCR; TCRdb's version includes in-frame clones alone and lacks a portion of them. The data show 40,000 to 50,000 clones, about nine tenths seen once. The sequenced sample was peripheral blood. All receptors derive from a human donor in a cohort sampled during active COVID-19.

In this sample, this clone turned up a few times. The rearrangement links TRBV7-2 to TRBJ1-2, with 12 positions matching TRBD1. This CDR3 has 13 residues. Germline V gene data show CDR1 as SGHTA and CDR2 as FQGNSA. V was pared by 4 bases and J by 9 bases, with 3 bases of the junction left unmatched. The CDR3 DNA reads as TGTGCCAGCAGCTCCGGGACAGGGGGCCGCTACACCTTC. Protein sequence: CASSSGTGGRYTF. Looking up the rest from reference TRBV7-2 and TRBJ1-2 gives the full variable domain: GAGVSQSPSNKVTEKGKDVELRCDPISGHTALYWYRQSLGQGLEFLIYFQGNSAPDKSGLPSDRFSAERTGGSVSTLTIQRTQQEDSAVYLCASSSGTGGRYTFGSGTRLTVV.

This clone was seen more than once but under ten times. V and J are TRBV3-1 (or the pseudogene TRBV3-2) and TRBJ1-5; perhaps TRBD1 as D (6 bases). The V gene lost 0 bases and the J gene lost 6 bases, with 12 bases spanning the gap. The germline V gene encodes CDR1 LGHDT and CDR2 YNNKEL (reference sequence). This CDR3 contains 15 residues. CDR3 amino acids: CASSQDPQGSQPQHF. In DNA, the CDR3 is TGTGCCAGCAGCCAAGATCCCCAGGGGAGTCAGCCCCAGCATTTT.

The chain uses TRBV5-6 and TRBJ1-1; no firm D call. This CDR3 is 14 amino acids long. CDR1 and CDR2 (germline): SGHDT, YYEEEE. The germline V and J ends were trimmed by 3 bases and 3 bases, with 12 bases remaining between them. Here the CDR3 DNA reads TGTGCCAGCAGCTCCTTCGCAGAGGACACTGAAGCTTTCTTT. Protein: CASSSFAEDTEAFF.

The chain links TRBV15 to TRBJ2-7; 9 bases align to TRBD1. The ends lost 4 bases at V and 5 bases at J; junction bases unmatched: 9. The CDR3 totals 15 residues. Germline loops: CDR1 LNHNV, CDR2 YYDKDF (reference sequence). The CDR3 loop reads CATSTDRGVYNEQYF. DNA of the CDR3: TGTGCCACCAGCACAGACAGGGGGGTTTATAACGAGCAGTACTTC. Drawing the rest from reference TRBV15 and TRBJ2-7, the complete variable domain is DAMVIQNPRYQVTQFGKPVTLSCSQTLNHNVMYWYQQKSSQAPKLLFHYYDKDFNNEADTPDNFQSRRPNTSFCFLDIRSPGLGDTAMYLCATSTDRGVYNEQYFGPGTRLTVT.

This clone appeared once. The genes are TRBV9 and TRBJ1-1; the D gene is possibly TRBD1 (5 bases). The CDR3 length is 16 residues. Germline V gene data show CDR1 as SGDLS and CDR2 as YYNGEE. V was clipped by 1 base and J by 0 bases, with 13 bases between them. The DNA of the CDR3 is TGTGCCAGCAGCGTAAGGGCGGACATTCTGAACACTGAAGCTTTCTTT. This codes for CASSVRADILNTEAFF.

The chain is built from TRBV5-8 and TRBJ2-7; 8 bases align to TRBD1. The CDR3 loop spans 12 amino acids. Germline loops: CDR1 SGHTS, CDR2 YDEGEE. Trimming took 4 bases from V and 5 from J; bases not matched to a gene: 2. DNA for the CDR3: TGTGCCAGCAGCCTGGACAGGGACGAGCAGTACTTC. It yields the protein CASSLDRDEQYF.

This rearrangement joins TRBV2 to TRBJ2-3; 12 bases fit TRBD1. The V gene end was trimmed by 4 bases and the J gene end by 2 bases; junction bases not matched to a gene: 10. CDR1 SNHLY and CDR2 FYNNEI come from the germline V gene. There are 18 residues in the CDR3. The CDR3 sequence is CASSVTGTGGPPTDTQYF. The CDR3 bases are TGTGCCAGCAGTGTCACCGGGACAGGGGGCCCTCCCACAGATACGCAGTATTTT.

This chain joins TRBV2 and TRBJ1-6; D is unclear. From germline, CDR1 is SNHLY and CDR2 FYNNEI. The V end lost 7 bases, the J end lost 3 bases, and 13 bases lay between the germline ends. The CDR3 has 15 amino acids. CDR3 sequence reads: CASNKGGNYNSPLHF. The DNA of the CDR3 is TGTGCCAGCAACAAAGGAGGGAACTATAATTCACCCCTCCACTTT.

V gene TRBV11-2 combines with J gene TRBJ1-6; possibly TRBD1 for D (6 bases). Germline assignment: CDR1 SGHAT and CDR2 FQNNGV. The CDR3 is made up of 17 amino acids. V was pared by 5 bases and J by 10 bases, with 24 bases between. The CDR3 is CASSPQRGGSGGSPLHF. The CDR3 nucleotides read TGTGCCAGCAGCCCTCAAAGGGGGGGGAGCGGGGGATCACCCCTCCACTTT.

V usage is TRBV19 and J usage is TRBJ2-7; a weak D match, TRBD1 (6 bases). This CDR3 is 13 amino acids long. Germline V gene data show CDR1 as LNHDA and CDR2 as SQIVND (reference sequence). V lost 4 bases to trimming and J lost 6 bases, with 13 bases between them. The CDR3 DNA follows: TGTGCCAGTAGTAGAGGGGAAGGGGGCGAGCAGTACTTC. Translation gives CASSRGEGGEQYF.

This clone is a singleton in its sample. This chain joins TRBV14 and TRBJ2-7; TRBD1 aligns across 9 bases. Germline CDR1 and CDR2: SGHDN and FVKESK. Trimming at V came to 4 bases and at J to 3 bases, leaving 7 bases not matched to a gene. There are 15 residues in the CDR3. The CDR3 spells CASSRIPGQGYEQYF. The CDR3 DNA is TGTGCCAGCAGCCGAATACCGGGACAGGGCTACGAGCAGTACTTC.

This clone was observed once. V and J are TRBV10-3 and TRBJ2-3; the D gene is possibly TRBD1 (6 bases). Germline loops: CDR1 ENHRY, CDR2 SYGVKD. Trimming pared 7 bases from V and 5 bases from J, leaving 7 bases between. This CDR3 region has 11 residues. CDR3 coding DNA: TGTGCCATCAAGGGGGAAGATACGCAGTATTTT. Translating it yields CAIKGEDTQYF.

The CDR3 reads CASSPQGNTEAFF. As DNA, the CDR3 is TGTGCCAGCTCACCTCAGGGGAACACTGAAGCTTTCTTT. V usage is TRBV18 and J usage is TRBJ1-1, with D maybe TRBD1 (5 bases). Germline V CDR1 and CDR2: KGHSH, LQKENI. This CDR3 has 13 residues. Trimming cost V 3 bases and J 1 base, with 6 bases left between them.

The CDR3 protein is CASGRDSAFSGANVLTF. As DNA, the CDR3 is TGTGCCAGCGGACGGGACAGCGCCTTCTCTGGGGCCAACGTCCTGACTTTC. The chain links TRBV18 to TRBJ2-6; 7 bases match TRBD1. Germline V lookup: CDR1 KGHSH, CDR2 LQKENI. The CDR3 has 17 amino acids. The J segment lost 0 bases and the V segment lost 8 bases, leaving 10 bases of the junction unmatched.

In nucleotides, the CDR3 is TGTGCCAGCCTCTACTCCGGGACACCATACGAGCAGTACTTC. It codes for CASLYSGTPYEQYF. The rearrangement joins TRBV3-1 (or the pseudogene TRBV3-2) to TRBJ2-7; D might be TRBD1 (6 bases). Trimming pared 8 bases from V and 4 bases from J, leaving 18 bases between. The germline V gene has CDR1 LGHDT and CDR2 YNNKEL (reference sequence). This CDR3 spans 14 amino acids.

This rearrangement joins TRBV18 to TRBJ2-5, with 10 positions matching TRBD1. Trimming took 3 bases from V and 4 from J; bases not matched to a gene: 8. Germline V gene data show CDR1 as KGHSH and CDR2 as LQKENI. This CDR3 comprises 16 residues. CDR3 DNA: TGTGCCAGCTCACCGGATGAGGGACAGGGGAGAGAGACCCAGTACTTC. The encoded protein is CASSPDEGQGRETQYF.

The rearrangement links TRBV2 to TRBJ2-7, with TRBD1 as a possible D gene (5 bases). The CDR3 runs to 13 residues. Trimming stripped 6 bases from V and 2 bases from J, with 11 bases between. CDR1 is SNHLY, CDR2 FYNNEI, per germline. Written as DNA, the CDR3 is TGTGCCAGCAGAGAATGGACAACCTACGAGCAGTACTTC. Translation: CASREWTTYEQYF. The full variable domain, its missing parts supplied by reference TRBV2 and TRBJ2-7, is EPEVTQTPSHQVTQMGQEVILRCVPISNHLYFYWYRQILGQKVEFLVSFYNNEISEKSEIFDDQFSVERPDGSNFTLKIRSTKLEDSAMYFCASREWTTYEQYFGPGTRLTVT.

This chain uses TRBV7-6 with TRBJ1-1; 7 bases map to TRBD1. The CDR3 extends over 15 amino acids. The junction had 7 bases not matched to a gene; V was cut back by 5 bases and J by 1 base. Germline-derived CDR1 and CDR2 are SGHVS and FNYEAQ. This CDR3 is CASSPPGTANTEAFF. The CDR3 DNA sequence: TGTGCCAGCAGCCCCCCCGGGACAGCGAACACTGAAGCTTTCTTT.

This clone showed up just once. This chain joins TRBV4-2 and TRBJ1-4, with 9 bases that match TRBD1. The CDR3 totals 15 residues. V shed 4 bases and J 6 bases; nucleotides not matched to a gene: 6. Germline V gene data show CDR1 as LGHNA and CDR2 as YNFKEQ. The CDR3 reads CASSRTGTGYEKLFF. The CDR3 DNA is TGTGCCAGCAGCCGGACCGGGACAGGGTATGAAAAACTGTTTTTT.

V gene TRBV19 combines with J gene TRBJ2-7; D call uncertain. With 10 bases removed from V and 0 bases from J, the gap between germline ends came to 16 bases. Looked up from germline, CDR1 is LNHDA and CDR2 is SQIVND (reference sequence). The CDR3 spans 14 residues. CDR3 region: CATSQQRSSYEQYF. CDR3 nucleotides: TGTGCCACCTCCCAGCAGAGGAGCTCCTACGAGCAGTACTTC.

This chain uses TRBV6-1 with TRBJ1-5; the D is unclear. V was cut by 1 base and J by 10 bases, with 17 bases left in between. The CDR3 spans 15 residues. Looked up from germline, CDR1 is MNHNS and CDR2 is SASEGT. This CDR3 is CASSEVGQVNRPQHF. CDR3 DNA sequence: TGTGCCAGCAGTGAAGTCGGTCAGGTGAATCGACCCCAGCATTTT.

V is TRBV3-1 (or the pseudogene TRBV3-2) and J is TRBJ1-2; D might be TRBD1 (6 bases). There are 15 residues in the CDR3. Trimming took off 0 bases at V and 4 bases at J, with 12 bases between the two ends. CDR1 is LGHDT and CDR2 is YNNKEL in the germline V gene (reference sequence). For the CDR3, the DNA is TGTGCCAGCAGCCAAGACTCAGCAGGGGCCTATGGCTACACCTTC. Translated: CASSQDSAGAYGYTF.

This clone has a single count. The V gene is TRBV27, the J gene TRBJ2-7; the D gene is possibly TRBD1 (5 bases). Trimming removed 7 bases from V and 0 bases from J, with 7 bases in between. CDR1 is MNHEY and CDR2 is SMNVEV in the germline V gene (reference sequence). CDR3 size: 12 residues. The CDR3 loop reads CASKDSSYEQYF. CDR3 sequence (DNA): TGTGCCAGCAAAGACAGCTCCTACGAGCAGTACTTC.

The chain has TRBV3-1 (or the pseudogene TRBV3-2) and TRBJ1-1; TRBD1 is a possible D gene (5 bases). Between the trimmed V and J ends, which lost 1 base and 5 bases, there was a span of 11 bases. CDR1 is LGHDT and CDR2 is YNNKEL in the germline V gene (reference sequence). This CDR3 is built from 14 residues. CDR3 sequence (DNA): TGTGCCAGCAGCCAAGGCCAGGGAAGAACTGAAGCTTTCTTT. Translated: CASSQGQGRTEAFF.

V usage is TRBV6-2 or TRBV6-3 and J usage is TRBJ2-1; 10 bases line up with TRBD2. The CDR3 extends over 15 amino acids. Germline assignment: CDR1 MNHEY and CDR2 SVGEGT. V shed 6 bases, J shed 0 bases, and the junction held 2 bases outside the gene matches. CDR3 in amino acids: CASSASGGSYNEQFF. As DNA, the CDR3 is TGTGCCAGCAGCGCTAGCGGGGGCTCCTACAATGAGCAGTTCTTC.

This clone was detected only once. CDR3 in amino acids: CASRAFDSYEQYF. As DNA, the CDR3 is TGTGCCAGTAGGGCCTTTGATTCCTACGAGCAGTACTTC. The chain couples TRBV19 to TRBJ2-7; D is uncertain. The germline V gene has CDR1 LNHDA and CDR2 SQIVND (reference sequence). The V end was cut by 6 bases, the J end by 1 base, with 10 bases between. The CDR3 contains 13 residues.

CDR3 sequence reads: CSVGGQNQPQHF. DNA for the CDR3: TGCAGCGTGGGCGGGCAGAATCAGCCCCAGCATTTT. The gene calls are TRBV29-1 and TRBJ1-5; D gene ambiguous. Germline V gives CDR1 SQVTM, CDR2 ANQGSEA. The CDR3 is made up of 12 amino acids. Trimming pared 6 bases from V and 4 bases from J, leaving 10 bases between.

CDR3 amino acids: CASRSGTSTYEQYF. CDR3 sequence (DNA): TGTGCCAGCAGGTCCGGGACTAGCACCTACGAGCAGTACTTC. The chain is built from TRBV6-6 and TRBJ2-7; 9 nucleotides align to TRBD2. Trimming at V came to 6 bases and at J to 2 bases, leaving 5 bases not matched to a gene. This CDR3 contains 14 residues. From germline, CDR1 is MNHNY and CDR2 SVGAGI (reference sequence).

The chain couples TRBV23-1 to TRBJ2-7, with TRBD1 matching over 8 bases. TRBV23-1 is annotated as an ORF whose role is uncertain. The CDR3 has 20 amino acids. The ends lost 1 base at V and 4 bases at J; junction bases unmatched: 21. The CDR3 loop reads CASSQFSDPKLRDRRYEQYF. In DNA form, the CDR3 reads TGCGCCAGCAGTCAATTCTCGGACCCTAAACTTCGGGACAGGCGTTACGAGCAGTACTTC.

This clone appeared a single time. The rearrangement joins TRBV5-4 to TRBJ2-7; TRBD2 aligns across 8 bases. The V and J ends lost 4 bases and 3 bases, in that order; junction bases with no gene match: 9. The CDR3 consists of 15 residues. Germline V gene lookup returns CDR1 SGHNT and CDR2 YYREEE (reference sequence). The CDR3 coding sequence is TGTGCCAGCAGCCCTTACGGGGGGGTACGCTACGAGCAGTACTTC. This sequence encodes CASSPYGGVRYEQYF.

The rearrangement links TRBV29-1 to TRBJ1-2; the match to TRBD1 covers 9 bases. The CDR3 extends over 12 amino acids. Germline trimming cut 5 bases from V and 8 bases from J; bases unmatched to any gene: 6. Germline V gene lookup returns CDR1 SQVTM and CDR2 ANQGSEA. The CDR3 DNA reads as TGCAGCGTTCCGGGACAGGGAAACGGCTACACCTTC. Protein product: CSVPGQGNGYTF.